This TCR beta chain was captured by sequencing in a study of shared clonotypes between healthy human individuals. Healthy adults negative for HIV, lacking recent acute infections or vaccinations, served as donors. Unsorted material relied on about 100 million PBMCs as the source of genomic DNA. Profiling relied on immunoSEQ multiplex PCR, and the TCRdb table lists in-frame clones only, not all of them. The profile shows about half a million clones, more than 65% of them singletons. In its sample, this clone was seen a few times. Antigen specificity is unknown. Whole-study findings and limits: Measured sharing among donors was expected to vary with sequencing depth.

The CDR3 spans 14 residues. Trimming left V 4 bases short and J 2 bases short, with 11 bases between. From germline, CDR1 is SGHNT and CDR2 YYREEE (reference sequence). J is TRBJ2-3 and V is TRBV5-4; possible D gene TRBD2, 6 bases. This TCR was recovered from a middle-aged woman in good health. Some clones in this sample may be carry-over from other donors' samples. Sequencing was done on a sample of PBMCs. In DNA form, the CDR3 reads TGTGCCAGCAGCCCGGGACTCTACACAGATACGCAGTATTTT. This sequence encodes CASSPGLYTDTQYF.